The T cell receptor (beta chain) described here comes from a study of graft-versus-host responses after intestinal transplantation. About the research overall: Anti-thymocyte globulin induction, then tacrolimus and steroids for about 3 years, went to all recipients.

The CDR3 is 13 residues long. Per the germline V gene, CDR1 is SGHNT and CDR2 is YYREEE (reference sequence). The ends lost 4 bases at V and 3 bases at J; junction bases unmatched: 4. TCRdb keeps only in-frame clones here, not all; method: immunoSEQ multiplex PCR. This sample yields roughly 23,000 clones, of which about two fifths are seen a single time; over 1.1% belongs to the top ten. This clone showed up just a few times. Study-level results: The recipient marrow held GvH clones, and some of them showed up first in ileum or blood.

The culture paired roughly 200,000 irradiated violet-dye-labeled stimulators with roughly 200,000 CFSE-labeled responders. Upon completion of the reaction, proliferating CFSE-low responders, both CD3+CD4+ and CD3+CD8+, were sorted. The rearrangement links TRBV5-4 to TRBJ2-7; TRBD1 matches at 7 bases. The material was alloreactive CD8+ T cells from a mixed lymphocyte reaction culture, obtained before transplantation. Documented subset: CFSE-low proliferating T cells sorted from roughly six-day pre-transplant mixed lymphocyte reaction (GvH or HvG direction). This clonotype was obtained from a human patient who was an organ donor for intestinal transplantation. The CDR3 reads CASSQAGGYEQYF. The CDR3 coding sequence is TGTGCCAGCAGCCAAGCAGGGGGCTACGAGCAGTACTTC.